The 14 T cell receptor beta chains below all came from one sample that was sequenced in a study of shared clonotypes between healthy human individuals. TCRdb's table, derived via immunoSEQ multiplex PCR, lists solely in-frame clones and lacks some. The table shows some 1,100,000 clones, with around three quarters occurring only once. Sequenced material: memory CD4+ T cells from PBMCs. Sample subset: CD45RA-negative fraction. The receptors originated from a man aged 18 to 30 in good health. Some clones in this sample may be carry-over from other donors' samples.

This sequence joins TRBV18 and TRBJ2-3, with 16 bases that match TRBD2. The ends lost 6 bases at V and 2 bases at J; junction bases unmatched: 8. Looked up from germline, CDR1 is KGHSH and CDR2 is LQKENI. The CDR3 has 18 residues. The CDR3 DNA sequence: TGTGCCAGCTCTCCAACGGGACTAGCGGGAGGGCCCACAGATACGCAGTATTTT. It specifies CASSPTGLAGGPTDTQYF. Together with reference TRBV18 and TRBJ2-3, the CDR3 gives the full variable domain: NAGVMQNPRHLVRRRGQEARLRCSPMKGHSHVYWYRQLPEEGLKFMVYLQKENIIDESGMPKERFSAEFPKEGPSILRIQQVVRGDSAAYFCASSPTGLAGGPTDTQYFGPGTRLTVL.

The CDR3, as DNA: TGTGCCAGCAGCCCTATTGGACGGAAGAACACCGGGGAGCTGTTTTTT. Protein: CASSPIGRKNTGELFF. The rearrangement joins TRBV11-3 to TRBJ2-2; no clear D. Trimming pared 5 bases from V and 1 base from J, leaving 14 bases between. The germline gives CDR1 SGHNT, CDR2 YENEEA. This CDR3 region has 16 residues.

The V call is TRBV18, the J call TRBJ1-2; 9 nucleotides agree with TRBD1. This CDR3 is built from 17 residues. The germline V gene encodes CDR1 KGHSH and CDR2 LQKENI. V lost 0 bases, J lost 4 bases, and 9 bases stayed unmatched. The CDR3 region is CASSPPSRQGGGYGYTF. As DNA, the CDR3 is TGTGCCAGCTCACCACCATCTCGACAGGGGGGCGGCTATGGCTACACCTTC.

In this sample, this clone turned up a few times. CDR3 amino acids: CASSQDRERGAWGYTF. The DNA of the CDR3 is TGCGCCAGCAGCCAAGATCGGGAGAGGGGGGCTTGGGGCTACACCTTC. The V gene is TRBV4-3, the J gene TRBJ1-2, with a tentative D call TRBD1 (6 bases). Looked up from germline, CDR1 is LGHNA and CDR2 is YSLEER. V lost 0 bases and J 8 bases, leaving 19 bases between the germline ends. The CDR3 runs to 16 residues.

The genes are TRBV4-1 and TRBJ2-7, with 10 bases aligning to TRBD2. V lost 0 bases and J lost 0; bases outside the gene matches: 5. CDR1 is MGHRA, CDR2 YSYEKL, per germline. The CDR3 has 17 amino acids. The CDR3 nucleotides read TGCGCCAGCAGCCAAGAACCTACTAGCGGGACCTCCTACGAGCAGTACTTC. The encoded protein is CASSQEPTSGTSYEQYF.

This clone was counted a single time. The chain employs TRBV5-4 and TRBJ2-1, with D possibly being TRBD2 (5 bases). The germline CDR1 and CDR2 sequences are SGHNT and YYREEE (reference sequence). The V gene lost 3 bases and the J gene lost 7 bases, with 14 bases spanning the gap. The CDR3 covers 14 residues. The CDR3 region has the DNA TGTGCCAGCAGCTCTGTATCTAGCAGGAATGAGCAGTTCTTC. It specifies CASSSVSSRNEQFF.

The J gene is TRBJ2-7, the V gene TRBV5-1; D may be TRBD1 or TRBD2 (5 bases each). Germline V gene sequence: CDR1 SGHRS, CDR2 YFSETQ. The CDR3 runs to 14 residues. V was trimmed by 3 bases and J by 6 bases, leaving 16 bases between them. The CDR3 region has the DNA TGCGCCAGCAGCTATATGGGTCGGGACGGCGAGCAGTACTTC. This codes for CASSYMGRDGEQYF.

J is TRBJ2-1 and V is TRBV6-1; D remains unclear. The CDR3 consists of 14 residues. V was shortened by 6 bases and J by 2 bases, with 11 bases between the two germline ends. Germline CDR1 is MNHNS and CDR2 is SASEGT. CDR3 nucleotide sequence: TGTGCCAGCAGCGGTTCAGGTCCCTACAATGAGCAGTTCTTC. This gives the protein CASSGSGPYNEQFF.

The chain joins TRBV18 to TRBJ2-2; 9 bases fit TRBD2. The V gene end was trimmed by 3 bases and the J gene end by 4 bases; junction bases not matched to a gene: 6. The length of the CDR3 is 16 residues. Germline CDR1 is KGHSH and CDR2 is LQKENI. The CDR3, as DNA: TGTGCCAGCTCACCCCGGGGTAGCGGGAGCACCGGGGAGCTGTTTTTT. It codes for CASSPRGSGSTGELFF.

The rearrangement links TRBV6-5 to TRBJ1-1; 8 bases line up with TRBD1. V shed 6 bases, J shed 5 bases, and the junction held 5 bases outside the gene matches. CDR1 MNHEY and CDR2 SVGAGI come from the germline V gene. The CDR3 contains 13 residues. The CDR3 region has the DNA TGTGCCAGCAGGTCAGGGGGCTGGACTGAAGCTTTCTTT. It specifies CASRSGGWTEAFF.

The rearrangement joins TRBV5-1 to TRBJ1-4; D perhaps matches TRBD1 (6 bases). In germline, CDR1 is SGHRS, CDR2 YFSETQ. The V end was cut by 4 bases, the J end by 4 bases, with 17 bases between. The CDR3 spans 16 residues. This chain's CDR3 is CASSEPGQGGNEKLFF. Written as DNA, the CDR3 is TGCGCCAGCAGCGAACCGGGACAAGGGGGTAATGAAAAACTGTTTTTT.

This sequence joins TRBV11-3 and TRBJ1-5; D gene uncertain. V was clipped by 6 bases and J by 6 bases, with 21 bases between them. This CDR3 region has 16 residues. Germline V gene data show CDR1 as SGHNT and CDR2 as YENEEA. The CDR3 sequence: CASSSLRIGLVQPQHF. The CDR3 region has the DNA TGTGCCAGCAGTTCCCTGAGAATAGGGCTGGTTCAGCCCCAGCATTTT.

The chain combines TRBV27 with TRBJ2-7; 11 bases map to TRBD2. The CDR3 extends over 15 amino acids. V shed 5 bases and J 3 bases; nucleotides not matched to a gene: 6. Germline V gives CDR1 MNHEY, CDR2 SMNVEV (reference sequence). CDR3 in DNA: TGTGCCAGCAGTGCGCCGGGACTAGCGGTCTACGAGCAGTACTTC. Translated: CASSAPGLAVYEQYF.

This rearrangement joins TRBV7-9 to TRBJ1-4, with TRBD1 as a possible D gene (6 bases). Between the trimmed V and J ends, which lost 3 bases and 4 bases, there was a span of 9 bases. Germline V gene data show CDR1 as SEHNR and CDR2 as FQNEAQ (reference sequence). The CDR3 has 14 residues. The CDR3: CASSLGHDNEKLFF. The DNA for the CDR3 is TGTGCCAGCAGCTTGGGACACGATAATGAAAAACTGTTTTTT. Variable domain in full (rest from reference TRBV7-9 and TRBJ1-4): DTGVSQNPRHKITKRGQNVTFRCDPISEHNRLYWYRQTLGQGPEFLTYFQNEAQLEKSRLLSDRFSAERPKGSFSTLEIQRTEQGDSAMYLCASSLGHDNEKLFFGSGTQLSVL.